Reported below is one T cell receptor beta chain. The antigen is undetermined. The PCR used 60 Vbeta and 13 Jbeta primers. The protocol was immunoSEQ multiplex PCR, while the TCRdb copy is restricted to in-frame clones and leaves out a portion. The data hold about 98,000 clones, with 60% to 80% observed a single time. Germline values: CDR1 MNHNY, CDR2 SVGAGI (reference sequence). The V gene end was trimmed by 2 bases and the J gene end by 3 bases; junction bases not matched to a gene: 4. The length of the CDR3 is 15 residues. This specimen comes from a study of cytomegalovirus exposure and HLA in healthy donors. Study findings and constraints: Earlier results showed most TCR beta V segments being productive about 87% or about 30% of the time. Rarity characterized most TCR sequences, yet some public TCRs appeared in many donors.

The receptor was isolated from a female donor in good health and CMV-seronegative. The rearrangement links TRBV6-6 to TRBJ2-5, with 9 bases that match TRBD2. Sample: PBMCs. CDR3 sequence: CASSYPVAGEETQYF. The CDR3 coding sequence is TGTGCCAGCAGTTACCCCGTAGCGGGGGAAGAGACCCAGTACTTC.